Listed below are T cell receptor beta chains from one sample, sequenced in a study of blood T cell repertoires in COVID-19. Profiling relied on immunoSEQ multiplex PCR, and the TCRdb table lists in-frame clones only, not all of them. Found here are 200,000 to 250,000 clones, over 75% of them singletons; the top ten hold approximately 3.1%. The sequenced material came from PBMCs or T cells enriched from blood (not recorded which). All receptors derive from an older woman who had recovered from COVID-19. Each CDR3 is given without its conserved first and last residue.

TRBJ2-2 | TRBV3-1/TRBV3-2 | ASSGQGHGELF
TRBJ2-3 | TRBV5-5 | ASFGLGTDTQY
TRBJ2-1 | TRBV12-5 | ASGPTRDTRNNEQF
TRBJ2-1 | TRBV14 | ASSQELAGAGNEQF
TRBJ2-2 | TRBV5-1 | ASSLLAGGGELF
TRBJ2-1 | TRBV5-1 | ASSPGAMGSYNEQF
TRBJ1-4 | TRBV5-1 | ASRLAPVQGVGEKLF
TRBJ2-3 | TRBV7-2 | ASSLRGTSGERDTQY
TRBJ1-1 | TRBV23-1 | ASSHSSRGLNTEAF
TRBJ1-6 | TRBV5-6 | ASSLETGGNNSPLH
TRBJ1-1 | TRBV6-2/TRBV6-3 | ASSYSHEGGTEAF
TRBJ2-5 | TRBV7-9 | ASSFTGTSGHQGETQY
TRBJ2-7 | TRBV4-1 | ASSQESSGTQTSYEQY
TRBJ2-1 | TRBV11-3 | ASSLESGTGNEQF
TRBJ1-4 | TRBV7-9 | ASTRPGGNEKLF
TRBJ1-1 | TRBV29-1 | SVLKGPTEAF
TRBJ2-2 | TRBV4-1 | ASSPDREGTGELF
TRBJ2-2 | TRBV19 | ASRTAQGTGELF
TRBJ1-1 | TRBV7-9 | ASSLAGTMNTEAF
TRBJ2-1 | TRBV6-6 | ASTQDTNSYNEQF
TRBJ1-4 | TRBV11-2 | ASSYQGAGNEKLF
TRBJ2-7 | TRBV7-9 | ASSQLAGGPYEQY
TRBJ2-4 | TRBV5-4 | ASSLPGTDIQY
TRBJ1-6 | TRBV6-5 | ASSISGDSPLH
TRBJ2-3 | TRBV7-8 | ASCVVRSGDTQY
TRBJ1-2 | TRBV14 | ASSQGDDRFYGYT
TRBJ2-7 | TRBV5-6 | ASSRMNTGSREQY
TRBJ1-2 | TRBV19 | ASSIEWGRESGYT
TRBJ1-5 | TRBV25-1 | ASSDRADQPQH
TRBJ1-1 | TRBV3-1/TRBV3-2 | ASTNRGAEAF
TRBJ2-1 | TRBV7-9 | ASSPRVVSGEQF
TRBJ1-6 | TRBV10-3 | AISNPGQGTGLGSPLH
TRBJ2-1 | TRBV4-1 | ASSLLSRTSGNYNEQF
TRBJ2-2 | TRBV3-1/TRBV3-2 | ASSPGAGGPELF
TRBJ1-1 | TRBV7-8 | ASSLSGVTEAF
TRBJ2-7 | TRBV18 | ASSPRSREQY
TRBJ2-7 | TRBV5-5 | ASSLGFRGDGYEQY
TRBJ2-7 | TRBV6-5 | ASSYHSGTGGYEQY
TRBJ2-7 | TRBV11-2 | ASSWINPGAGEQY
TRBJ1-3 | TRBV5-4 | ASSLGTGVGGNTIY
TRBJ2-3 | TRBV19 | ASSEGAGSVYTQY